This T cell receptor beta chain was observed in a study of T-cell memory formation after mild COVID-19. Whole-study context: Across donors, TCR clusters were largely donor specific. Regarding the study as a whole: Largely, contracting CD4+ clones fell within CM and EM, and contracting CD8+ clones within EMRA. Balance between CD4 and CD8 was seen in clones contracting day 15 to 85, and a CD4+ lean was seen in later expanders. Day 37-peaking second-wave clones had unconfirmed SARS-CoV-2 specificity.

Using its own MiXCR run on the 5' RACE reads, TCRdb lists one record per CDR3 protein. The table has about 360,000 distinct CDR3 sequences, under 15% seen once; the top ten hold under 25%. The CDR3 extends over 16 amino acids. The germline CDR1 and CDR2 sequences are SGHRS and YFSETQ. Trimming shortened V by 3 bases and J by 4 bases, and 19 bases separated the two germline ends. In regard to this clonotype: Its target is not known.

The TCR was taken from a man aged 18 to 29 who had mild COVID-19 (a few samples of this study predate the infection). Cell type and time point are not known. Sequenced input: PBMCs or a T cell subset sorted from them (not recorded which). V gene TRBV5-1 combines with J gene TRBJ1-1; no reliable D call. The CDR3: CASSYSGGLRATEAFF. The CDR3 DNA sequence: TGCGCCAGCAGCTATTCTGGTGGACTCCGCGCCACTGAAGCTTTCTTT.